The rows below give T cell receptor beta chains drawn from one sample of a study of shared clonotypes between healthy human individuals. Clones were sequenced by immunoSEQ multiplex PCR, and TCRdb holds only the in-frame ones, with some missing. The data contain around 1.4 million clones, approximately 98.5% of them seen just once; the ten biggest clones take up roughly 0.35%. Specimen: naive CD4+ T cells sorted from blood. These receptors were collected from a man in his thirties or forties in good health. Each CDR3 is given with its conserved first and last residue. Expanded clones are given a class, and other clones once, few, many or no size at all.

V gene: TRBV4-1; clone size: NA; CDR3 protein: CASSQELFTDTQYF
V gene: TRBV19; clone size: NA; CDR3 protein: CASIAKTGGKDTQYF
V gene: TRBV6-5; clone size: NA; CDR3 protein: CASSYLVDSSYNEQFF
V gene: TRBV7-9; clone size: NA; CDR3 protein: CASSFNSNTGELFF
V gene: TRBV18; clone size: NA; CDR3 protein: CASSLKYEQYF
V gene: TRBV6-5; clone size: NA; CDR3 protein: CASSSPSGEWEQYF
V gene: TRBV2; clone size: once; CDR3 protein: CAGGDGPTDTQYF
V gene: TRBV29-1; clone size: NA; CDR3 protein: CSVARSAGRQYEQYF
V gene: TRBV7-7; clone size: once; CDR3 protein: CASSFSEKGLADHSYNEQFF
V gene: TRBV7-2; clone size: once; CDR3 protein: CASSPPTSARSTGELFF
V gene: TRBV19; clone size: NA; CDR3 protein: CASSMDDRVNQPQHF
V gene: TRBV7-8; clone size: NA; CDR3 protein: CASSLVAAGFNEKLFF
V gene: TRBV4-3; clone size: NA; CDR3 protein: CASSRWGAYNEQFF
V gene: TRBV10-3; clone size: NA; CDR3 protein: CAISEMAEGRSNYGYTF
V gene: TRBV19; clone size: NA; CDR3 protein: CASSSFQGRGRSDTQYF
V gene: TRBV18; clone size: NA; CDR3 protein: CASSPLSGNVNTGELFF
V gene: TRBV7-9; clone size: NA; CDR3 protein: CASSRWGGTYEQYF
V gene: TRBV27; clone size: NA; CDR3 protein: CATRTGGGNEQYF
V gene: TRBV7-9; clone size: NA; CDR3 protein: CASSDGSGDEKLFF
V gene: TRBV9; clone size: NA; CDR3 protein: CASSVAGVAYEQYF
V gene: TRBV4-3; clone size: NA; CDR3 protein: CASSQDWVQSATNEKLFF
V gene: TRBV7-9; clone size: NA; CDR3 protein: CASSERTGLETQYF
V gene: TRBV18; clone size: NA; CDR3 protein: CASSQGTGDEQYF
V gene: TRBV5-3; clone size: NA; CDR3 protein: CARSAPGQTYNEQFF
V gene: TRBV11-2; clone size: NA; CDR3 protein: CASSSVRAGTDTQYF
V gene: TRBV5-1; clone size: NA; CDR3 protein: CASSTGTGGYEQFF
V gene: TRBV7-9; clone size: NA; CDR3 protein: CASSLAQGYDYGYTF
V gene: TRBV7-2; clone size: NA; CDR3 protein: CASSKTLGTYEQYF
V gene: TRBV5-8; clone size: NA; CDR3 protein: CASSLDRGSDEQYF
V gene: TRBV2; clone size: NA; CDR3 protein: CASSLELVTLEQFF
V gene: TRBV9; clone size: NA; CDR3 protein: CASSVGLASNYEQYF
V gene: TRBV4-1; clone size: NA; CDR3 protein: CASSQVPLPTNEKLFF
V gene: TRBV2; clone size: NA; CDR3 protein: CASSEGGTQHF
V gene: TRBV10-1; clone size: NA; CDR3 protein: CASSDLAGPTFF
V gene: TRBV6-1; clone size: NA; CDR3 protein: CASARTGTADEKLFF
V gene: TRBV6-1; clone size: NA; CDR3 protein: CASIRSGGGGEKLFF
V gene: TRBV27; clone size: NA; CDR3 protein: CASSPLGLERNEQFF
V gene: TRBV28; clone size: NA; CDR3 protein: CASSLSRAHSNQPQHF
V gene: TRBV7-6; clone size: NA; CDR3 protein: CASSLDSGRAFANSYNEQFF
V gene: TRBV7-9; clone size: NA; CDR3 protein: CASSLRPRGREAPGELFF
V gene: TRBV5-3; clone size: NA; CDR3 protein: CARSLGVRIESASDEQYF
V gene: TRBV27; clone size: NA; CDR3 protein: CASSLYAGTGSGEQYF
V gene: TRBV29-1; clone size: NA; CDR3 protein: CSGGRWNTEAFF
V gene: TRBV10-2; clone size: NA; CDR3 protein: CASSESLDGAYEQYF
V gene: TRBV7-9; clone size: NA; CDR3 protein: CASSFSPEGNYGYTF
V gene: TRBV5-4; clone size: NA; CDR3 protein: CASSFPGTETQYF